This is a list of T cell receptor beta chains from one sample in a study of CD8 T cells in Susac syndrome. One entry per CDR3 protein, called by TCRdb with MiXCR from the immunoSEQ multiplex PCR reads. The sample yields roughly 250,000 distinct CDR3 sequences, 90% to 96% seen once. Source material: CD4+ T cells from PBMCs. Receptors originate from a human donor with Susac syndrome. Each CDR3 is given with its conserved first and last residue. The D gene is left open where the match is weak. Expanded clones get a size class; other rows say once, few or many, or leave the size out.

cdr3_length	v_call	j_call	clone_size	d_call	cdr3_aa	cdr3_nt
14	TRBV20-1	TRBJ2-7	-	-	CSSTGHYFGYEQYF	TGCAGTTCGACTGGACACTATTTCGGATACGAGCAGTACTTC
13	TRBV5-6	TRBJ1-1	-	-	CASSSDLNTEAFF	TGTGCCAGCAGCTCGGACCTTAACACTGAAGCTTTCTTT
15	TRBV15	TRBJ2-1	-	TRBD2	CATSAGTSGRDEQFF	TGTGCCACCAGCGCCGGGACTAGCGGGAGGGATGAGCAGTTCTTC
15	TRBV18	TRBJ2-5	-	TRBD1	CASSRGTGGRETQYF	TGTGCCAGCTCCCGAGGCACAGGGGGTCGGGAGACCCAGTACTTC
10	TRBV20-1	TRBJ1-2	-	-	CSASQYGYTF	TGCAGTGCTAGTCAATATGGCTACACCTTC
12	TRBV20-1	TRBJ2-1	-	-	CSARGGANEQFF	TGCAGTGCTAGAGGCGGAGCCAATGAGCAGTTCTTC
13	TRBV27	TRBJ1-2	-	TRBD1	CATRTGGNYGYTF	TGTGCCACCAGGACAGGGGGCAACTATGGCTACACCTTC
13	TRBV24-1	TRBJ2-2	-	-	CATSERSTGELFF	TGTGCCACCAGTGAACGAAGTACAGGGGAGCTGTTTTTT
14	TRBV20-1	TRBJ2-7	-	-	CSARVGSVLGAQYF	TGCAGTGCTAGGGTTGGTAGCGTTCTCGGTGCGCAGTACTTC
12	TRBV6-6	TRBJ2-5	-	-	CASSKSGETQYF	TGTGCCAGCAGTAAATCGGGAGAGACCCAGTACTTC
13	TRBV20-1	TRBJ1-2	once	-	CSARTATNYGYTF	TGCAGTGCTAGGACGGCAACTAACTATGGCTACACCTTC
12	TRBV6-6	TRBJ2-7	-	-	CASSYSDAEQYF	TGTGCCAGCAGTTACTCCGACGCCGAGCAGTACTTC
13	TRBV5-1	TRBJ2-3	-	-	CASSLDRSDTQYF	TGCGCCAGCAGCTTGGATCGATCCGATACGCAGTATTTT
14	TRBV20-1	TRBJ1-1	-	-	CSARSPGRNTEAFF	TGCAGTGCTAGATCCCCTGGACGTAACACTGAAGCTTTCTTT
15	TRBV11-2	TRBJ1-4	-	-	CASSPQGWGGEKLFF	TGTGCCAGCAGCCCACAGGGCTGGGGAGGTGAAAAACTGTTTTTT